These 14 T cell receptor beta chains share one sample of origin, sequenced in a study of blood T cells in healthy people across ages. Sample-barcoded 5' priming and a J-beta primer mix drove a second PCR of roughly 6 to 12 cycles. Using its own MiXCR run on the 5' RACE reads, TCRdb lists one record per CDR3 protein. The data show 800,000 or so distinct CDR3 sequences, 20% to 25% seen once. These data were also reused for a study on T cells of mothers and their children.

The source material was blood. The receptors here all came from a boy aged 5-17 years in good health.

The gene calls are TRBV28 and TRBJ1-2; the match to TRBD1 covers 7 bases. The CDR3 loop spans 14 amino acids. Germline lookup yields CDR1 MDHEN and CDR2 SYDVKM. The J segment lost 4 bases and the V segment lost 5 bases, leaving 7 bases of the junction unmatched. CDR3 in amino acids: CASSMRGGVYGYTF. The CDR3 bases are TGTGCCAGCAGTATGAGAGGGGGCGTCTATGGCTACACCTTC.

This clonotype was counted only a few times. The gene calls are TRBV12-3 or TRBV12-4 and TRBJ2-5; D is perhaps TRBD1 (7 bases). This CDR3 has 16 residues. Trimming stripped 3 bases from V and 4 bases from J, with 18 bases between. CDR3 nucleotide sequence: TGTGCCAGCAGTTTTGACAGGGCGGGACTCTCAGAGACCCAGTACTTC. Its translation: CASSFDRAGLSETQYF.

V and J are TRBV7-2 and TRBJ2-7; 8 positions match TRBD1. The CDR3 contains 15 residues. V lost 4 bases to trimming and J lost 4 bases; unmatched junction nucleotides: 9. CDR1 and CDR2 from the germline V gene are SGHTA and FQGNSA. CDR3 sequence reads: CASSSRDRSPYEQYF. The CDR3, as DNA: TGTGCCAGCAGCTCCCGGGACAGGAGTCCGTACGAGCAGTACTTC.

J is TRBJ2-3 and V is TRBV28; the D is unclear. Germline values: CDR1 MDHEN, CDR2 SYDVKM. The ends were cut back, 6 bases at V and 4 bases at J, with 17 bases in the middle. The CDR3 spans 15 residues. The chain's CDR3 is CASSAPLGGADTQYF. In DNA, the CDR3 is TGTGCCAGCAGCGCCCCTTTGGGTGGTGCAGATACGCAGTATTTT.

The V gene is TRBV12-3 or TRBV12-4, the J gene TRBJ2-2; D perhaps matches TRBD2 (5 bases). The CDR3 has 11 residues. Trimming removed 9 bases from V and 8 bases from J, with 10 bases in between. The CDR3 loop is CASGTGGELFF. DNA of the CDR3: TGTGCCAGTGGTACGGGAGGGGAGCTGTTTTTT.

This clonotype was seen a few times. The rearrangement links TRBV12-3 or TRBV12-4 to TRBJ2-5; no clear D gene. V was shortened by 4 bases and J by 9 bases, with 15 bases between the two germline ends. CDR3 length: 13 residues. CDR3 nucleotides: TGTGCCAGCAGTTACCCCAATGACGTCTCCCAGTACTTC. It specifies CASSYPNDVSQYF.

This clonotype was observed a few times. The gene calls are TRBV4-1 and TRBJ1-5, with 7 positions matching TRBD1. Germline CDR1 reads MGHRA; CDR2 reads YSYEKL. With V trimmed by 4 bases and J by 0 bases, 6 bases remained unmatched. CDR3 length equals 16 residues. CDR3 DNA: TGCGCCAGCAGCCCTGGGACAGCCGATAGCAATCAGCCCCAGCATTTT. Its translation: CASSPGTADSNQPQHF.

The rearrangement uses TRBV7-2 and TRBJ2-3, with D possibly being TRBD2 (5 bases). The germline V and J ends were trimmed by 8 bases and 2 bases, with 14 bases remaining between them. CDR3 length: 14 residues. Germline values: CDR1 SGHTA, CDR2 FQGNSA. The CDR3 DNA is TGTGCCAGCGCCATGCGCCGGGACACAGATACGCAGTATTTT. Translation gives CASAMRRDTDTQYF.

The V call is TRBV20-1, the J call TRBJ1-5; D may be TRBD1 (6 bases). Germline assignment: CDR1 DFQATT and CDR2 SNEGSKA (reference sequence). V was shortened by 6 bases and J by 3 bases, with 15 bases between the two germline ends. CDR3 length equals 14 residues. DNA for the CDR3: TGCAGTGCGCAGACAGGCTACCTCAATCAGCCCCAGCATTTT. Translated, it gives CSAQTGYLNQPQHF.

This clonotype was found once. The chain's CDR3 is CATSAPGGTEAFF. CDR3 DNA: TGTGCCACCAGTGCCCCAGGGGGCACTGAAGCTTTCTTT. This chain joins TRBV24-1 and TRBJ1-1; the match to TRBD1 covers 7 bases. With 5 bases clipped from V and 4 bases from J, the junction kept 3 bases outside the gene matches. CDR3 size: 13 residues. The germline gives CDR1 KGHDR, CDR2 SFDVKD.

This CDR3 reads CASNLTQGTEAFF. In DNA, the CDR3 is TGTGCCAGCAACCTTACCCAGGGCACTGAAGCTTTCTTT. The rearrangement links TRBV14 to TRBJ1-1; D might be TRBD1 (5 bases). This CDR3 is built from 13 residues. The germline V gene encodes CDR1 SGHDN and CDR2 FVKESK. The V end lost 7 bases, the J end lost 4 bases, and 13 bases lay between the germline ends.

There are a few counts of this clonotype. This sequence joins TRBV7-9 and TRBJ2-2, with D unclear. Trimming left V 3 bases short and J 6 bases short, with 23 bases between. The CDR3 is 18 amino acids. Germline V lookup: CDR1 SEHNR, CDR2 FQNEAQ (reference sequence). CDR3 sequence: CASSFPGAGVFAAGELFF. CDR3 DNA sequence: TGTGCCAGCAGCTTTCCCGGCGCAGGCGTGTTCGCCGCCGGGGAGCTGTTTTTT.

Written as DNA, the CDR3 is TGTGCCAGCAATTTCCGGTCAGCCAAAAACATTCAGTACTTC. This gives the protein CASNFRSAKNIQYF. The chain is built from TRBV28 and TRBJ2-4, with unresolved D. CDR3 length: 14 residues. The germline V gene encodes CDR1 MDHEN and CDR2 SYDVKM. V shed 7 bases and J shed 0 bases, with 10 bases lying between them. The full variable domain, in which reference TRBV28 and TRBJ2-4 provide the parts outside the CDR3, is DVKVTQSSRYLVKRTGEKVFLECVQDMDHENMFWYRQDPGLGLRLIYFSYDVKMKEKGDIPEGYSVSREKKERFSLILESASTNQTSMYLCASNFRSAKNIQYFGAGTRLSVL.

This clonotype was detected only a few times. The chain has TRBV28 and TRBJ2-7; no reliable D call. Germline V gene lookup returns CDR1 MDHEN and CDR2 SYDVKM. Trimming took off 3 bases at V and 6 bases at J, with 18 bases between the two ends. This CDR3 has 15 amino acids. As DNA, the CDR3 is TGTGCCAGCAGTTTCCGTGGCGGCCTAGTGGGCGAGCAGTACTTC. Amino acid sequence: CASSFRGGLVGEQYF.